This TCR beta chain comes out of a study of blood T cell repertoires in COVID-19. Overall study: The United States, Italy and Spain were the sources of the acute and convalescent COVID-19 samples. T cells, B-cell-depleted T cells, or PBMCs provided the cDNA or gDNA that served as material.

This clone was observed once. The CDR3 length is 13 residues. Germline assignment: CDR1 MGHDK and CDR2 SYGVNS. V lost 6 bases, J lost 0 bases, and 8 bases lay in between. Methods used by the authors: Cell counts per sample came from amplifying reference gene primers. Assay: immunoSEQ multiplex PCR; the TCRdb copy retains only in-frame clones and omits some. V, J and clone size were drawn from that table, and D and trimming were deduced from the DNA. The sample has almost 250,000 clones; roughly 85% are singletons. Individuals aged 18 to 89 years were recruited from 24 US areas. The TCR sequence derives from a woman in her forties or fifties with acute COVID-19. Input material: PBMCs or T cells enriched from blood (not recorded which). The chain links TRBV25-1 to TRBJ1-1; the D gene is possibly TRBD1 (6 bases). CDR3 region: CASRRTVNTEAFF. The CDR3 DNA reads TGTGCCAGCAGGAGGACAGTGAACACTGAAGCTTTCTTT.